The 10 T cell receptor beta chains presented below share a single source sample, sequenced in a study of regulatory T cells in long-lasting Graves disease. Indicated time point: newly diagnosed GD, antithyroid drugs for less than 3 months. From PBMCs, RNA was extracted and then used to make the TCR library. Relying on iRepertoire HTBI primers and Arm-PCR of CDR3 regions, the team built TCR beta libraries. TCRdb recomputed calls from the multiplex PCR reads with MiXCR, one row per CDR3 protein. The sample has about 540,000 distinct CDR3 sequences, roughly 12% seen once. This sample also belongs to another study, concerning T cells in Graves' hyperthyroidism and ophthalmopathy.

The sample here was peripheral blood mononuclear cells (PBMCs), taken at new diagnosis, from a patient treated with antithyroid drugs. These receptors all come from a man aged 25 to 45 with Graves disease.

The table lists this clonotype with many counts. V usage is TRBV5-1 and J usage is TRBJ2-1; 7 nucleotides line up with TRBD1. Per the germline V gene, CDR1 is SGHRS and CDR2 is YFSETQ. The CDR3 has 15 amino acids. The V gene end was trimmed by 1 base and the J gene end by 7 bases; junction bases not matched to a gene: 8. CDR3 coding DNA: TGCGCCAGCAGCTTGAGCTCTCCGGGACAGAATGAGCAGTTCTTC. Its translation: CASSLSSPGQNEQFF.

In regard to this clonotype: A much larger clone sits a single nucleotide away, making a read error possible. The chain uses TRBV6-1 and TRBJ2-7; D remains unclear. This CDR3 region has 14 residues. V dropped 7 bases and J dropped 7 bases, with 20 bases sitting between them. CDR1 MNHNS and CDR2 SASEGT come from the germline V gene. The CDR3 coding sequence is TGTGCCAGCATCCAGAGGTGGGTGTACAATGAGCAGTACTTC. This gives the protein CASIQRWVYNEQYF.

There are many counts of this clonotype. In DNA form, the CDR3 reads TGTGCCAGCAGCAACCGACTAGCGGAGAACACCGGGGAGCTGTTTTTT. Translation: CASSNRLAENTGELFF. The chain joins TRBV7-2 to TRBJ2-2; 9 nucleotides align to TRBD2. Germline CDR1 SGHTA, CDR2 FQGNSA. J was trimmed by 1 base and V by 5 bases; bases with no gene match: 5. The CDR3 sequence is 16 residues long.

Ten or more counts support this clonotype. The V call is TRBV12-5, the J call TRBJ2-6; no clear D gene. Germline assignment: CDR1 LGHNT and CDR2 FRNRAP. Trimming shortened V by 0 bases and J by 0 bases, and 15 bases separated the two germline ends. CDR3 length: 19 amino acids. CDR3 region: CASGLVSWQISSGANVLTF. In DNA, the CDR3 is TGTGCTAGTGGTTTGGTATCGTGGCAGATAAGCTCTGGGGCCAACGTCCTGACTTTC.

Many counts were recorded for this clonotype. The rearrangement uses TRBV12-5 and TRBJ2-5; 8 bases map to TRBD2. J was trimmed by 3 bases and V by 7 bases; bases with no gene match: 13. Germline assignment: CDR1 LGHNT and CDR2 FRNRAP. The length of the CDR3 is 16 residues. This CDR3 reads CASAQAGVVGEETQYF. The CDR3 coding sequence is TGTGCTAGTGCCCAAGCGGGAGTGGTTGGTGAAGAGACCCAGTACTTC.

In its sample, this clonotype was seen many times. This chain connects TRBV6-2 or TRBV6-3 to TRBJ1-2; the D gene is possibly TRBD1 (6 bases). CDR1 MNHEY and CDR2 SVGEGT come from the germline V gene. The V end lost 5 bases, the J end lost 7 bases, and 14 bases lay between the germline ends. This CDR3 comprises 13 residues. The CDR3 coding sequence is TGTGCCAGCAGTGCTAGACAGGAGAGTGGCTACACCTTC. Translating gives CASSARQESGYTF.

This clonotype has just a few counts. The gene calls are TRBV20-1 and TRBJ2-7, with a weak D call TRBD2 (5 bases). CDR1 and CDR2 from the germline V gene are DFQATT and SNEGSKA (reference sequence). The CDR3 extends over 14 amino acids. V dropped 5 bases and J dropped 2 bases, with 16 bases sitting between them. The CDR3 DNA sequence: TGCAGTGCTGGCTCCCGAGGACTGGCCTACGAGCAGTACTTC. Translated: CSAGSRGLAYEQYF.

The rearrangement uses TRBV5-5 and TRBJ2-3; 9 nucleotides line up with TRBD2. The CDR3 extends over 17 amino acids. Looked up from germline, CDR1 is SGHKS and CDR2 is YYEKEE (reference sequence). J gave up 6 bases and V 0 bases, and 11 bases lay outside the gene matches. CDR3 nucleotide sequence: TGTGCCAGCAGCTTGGTTGATAGCGGGAGAGGTGGCGATACGCAGTATTTT. It codes for CASSLVDSGRGGDTQYF.

This clonotype was observed many times. This chain connects TRBV29-1 to TRBJ1-1, with unresolved D. The V end lost 6 bases, the J end lost 0 bases, and 23 bases lay between the germline ends. The germline gives CDR1 SQVTM, CDR2 ANQGSEA. This CDR3 has 17 amino acids. The CDR3 region is CSVPRTSRWYMNTEAFF. In DNA form, the CDR3 reads TGCAGCGTCCCCCGGACGAGTCGGTGGTACATGAACACTGAAGCTTTCTTT. Based on the CDR3 plus reference TRBV29-1 and TRBJ1-1, the full variable domain is SAVISQKPSRDICQRGTSLTIQCQVDSQVTMMFWYRQQPGQSLTLIATANQGSEATYESGFVIDKFPISRPNLTFSTLTVSNMSPEDSSIYLCSVPRTSRWYMNTEAFFGQGTRLTVV.

A word on this clonotype: A much larger clone lies a single base off, so this may be a read error. The V call is TRBV29-1, the J call TRBJ2-1; TRBD2 matches 12 bases. Germline lookup yields CDR1 SQVTM and CDR2 ANQGSEA. This CDR3 has 14 residues. CDR3 in amino acids: CSVLAGGPYNGQFF. CDR3 coding DNA: TGCAGCGTCCTAGCGGGAGGGCCTTACAATGGGCAGTTCTTC.